The rows below give T cell receptor beta chains drawn from one sample of a study of Ad26.COV2.S vaccination and SARS-CoV-2 variants. Measured with immunoSEQ multiplex PCR; TCRdb has only the in-frame clones, and not every one. In the table there are roughly 350,000 clones, about 87% of which are singletons. Sequencing was performed on peripheral blood, taken in a trial of Ad26.COV2.S vaccine versus placebo. Every receptor here comes from a person aged 18-60 years who received the Ad26.COV2.S COVID-19 vaccine or a placebo. CDR3s include the opening cysteine and the closing phenylalanine or tryptophan. The D gene is left open where the match is weak. Clone size, where shown, is once, few, many, or a class for clones that have expanded.

D gene: TRBD1
clone size: .
V gene: TRBV5-1
J gene: TRBJ2-3
CDR3 protein: CASSLQGADTQYF
CDR3 DNA: TGCGCCAGCAGCCTACAGGGGGCAGATACGCAGTATTTT

D gene: TRBD1
clone size: .
V gene: TRBV6-5
J gene: TRBJ2-7
CDR3 protein: CASRLGQGIHEQYF
CDR3 DNA: TGTGCCAGCCGGTTAGGACAGGGAATCCACGAGCAGTACTTC

D gene: .
clone size: .
V gene: TRBV18
J gene: TRBJ2-2
CDR3 protein: CASSPLPKEAGELFF
CDR3 DNA: TGTGCCAGCTCACCACTCCCCAAGGAGGCCGGGGAGCTGTTTTTT

D gene: .
clone size: few
V gene: TRBV30
J gene: TRBJ1-2
CDR3 protein: CAWSRHQNYGYTF
CDR3 DNA: TGTGCCTGGTCGAGACACCAAAACTATGGCTACACCTTC

D gene: .
clone size: .
V gene: TRBV29-1
J gene: TRBJ2-3
CDR3 protein: CSVEEPPPARDTQYF
CDR3 DNA: TGCAGCGTTGAAGAGCCCCCCCCTGCCAGGGATACGCAGTATTTT

D gene: .
clone size: .
V gene: TRBV6-5
J gene: TRBJ2-3
CDR3 protein: CASSSPIRTDTQYF
CDR3 DNA: TGTGCCAGCAGTTCGCCGATAAGGACAGATACGCAGTATTTT

D gene: TRBD1
clone size: few
V gene: TRBV10-3
J gene: TRBJ1-3
CDR3 protein: CAISEGTGAGNTIYF
CDR3 DNA: TGTGCCATCAGTGAAGGGACAGGGGCTGGAAACACCATATATTTT

D gene: .
clone size: once
V gene: TRBV19
J gene: TRBJ1-2
CDR3 protein: CASIAQRGADYGYTF
CDR3 DNA: TGTGCCAGTATAGCCCAACGGGGGGCGGACTATGGCTACACCTTC

D gene: .
clone size: .
V gene: TRBV5-1
J gene: TRBJ2-7
CDR3 protein: CASSLVRGNEQYF
CDR3 DNA: TGCGCCAGCAGCTTGGTTCGGGGCAACGAGCAGTACTTC

D gene: TRBD1
clone size: .
V gene: TRBV28
J gene: TRBJ2-1
CDR3 protein: CASRLGQGAYEQFF
CDR3 DNA: TGTGCCTCAAGGCTGGGACAGGGGGCTTATGAGCAGTTCTTC

D gene: .
clone size: .
V gene: TRBV28
J gene: TRBJ1-5
CDR3 protein: CASSPRGAFSNQPQHF
CDR3 DNA: TGTGCCAGCAGTCCCCGGGGTGCTTTTAGCAATCAGCCCCAGCATTTT

D gene: .
clone size: .
V gene: TRBV9
J gene: TRBJ2-6
CDR3 protein: CASSGPGFSGANVLTF
CDR3 DNA: TGTGCCAGCAGCGGTCCAGGGTTTTCTGGGGCCAACGTCCTGACTTTC

D gene: .
clone size: .
V gene: TRBV25-1
J gene: TRBJ2-5
CDR3 protein: CASSEGKRARETQYF
CDR3 DNA: TGTGCCAGCAGTGAAGGAAAAAGGGCCAGGGAGACCCAGTACTTC

D gene: TRBD2
clone size: .
V gene: TRBV2
J gene: TRBJ2-1
CDR3 protein: CASSSSGRYNEQFF
CDR3 DNA: TGTGCCAGCAGTTCCAGCGGGAGATACAATGAGCAGTTCTTC

D gene: .
clone size: .
V gene: TRBV13
J gene: TRBJ2-2
CDR3 protein: CASSFAADSTGELFF
CDR3 DNA: TGTGCCAGCAGCTTCGCGGCTGACTCTACCGGGGAGCTGTTTTTT

D gene: .
clone size: few
V gene: TRBV7-3
J gene: TRBJ1-6
CDR3 protein: CASSSTGRGSPLHF
CDR3 DNA: TGTGCCAGCAGCTCCACAGGGCGCGGTTCACCCCTCCACTTT

D gene: .
clone size: .
V gene: TRBV13
J gene: TRBJ2-5
CDR3 protein: CASSFYVVQETQYF
CDR3 DNA: TGTGCCAGCAGCTTTTATGTAGTCCAAGAGACCCAGTACTTC

D gene: .
clone size: .
V gene: TRBV30
J gene: TRBJ1-6
CDR3 protein: CAWSTSAGGNSPLHF
CDR3 DNA: TGTGCCTGGAGTACCTCTGCGGGGGGAAATTCACCCCTCCACTTT

D gene: TRBD2
clone size: .
V gene: TRBV28
J gene: TRBJ2-1
CDR3 protein: CASSPSSLAGGFF
CDR3 DNA: TGTGCCAGCAGTCCCTCATCTTTAGCGGGGGGGTTCTTC

D gene: .
clone size: once
V gene: TRBV18
J gene: TRBJ2-7
CDR3 protein: CASSSGAYEQYF
CDR3 DNA: TGTGCCAGCTCTTCAGGAGCCTACGAGCAGTACTTC

D gene: TRBD2
clone size: .
V gene: TRBV5-5
J gene: TRBJ2-1
CDR3 protein: CASSLDHSSGGYNEQFF
CDR3 DNA: TGTGCCAGCAGCTTGGATCACTCTAGCGGGGGTTACAATGAGCAGTTCTTC

D gene: .
clone size: .
V gene: TRBV5-4
J gene: TRBJ1-1
CDR3 protein: CASSLELQNTEAFF
CDR3 DNA: TGTGCCAGCAGCTTGGAGCTGCAGAACACTGAAGCTTTCTTT

D gene: TRBD1
clone size: .
V gene: TRBV6-2/TRBV6-3
J gene: TRBJ1-1
CDR3 protein: CASSSRPLDRGNTEAFF
CDR3 DNA: TGTGCCAGCAGTTCGAGGCCCCTGGACAGGGGGAACACTGAAGCTTTCTTT

D gene: TRBD2
clone size: .
V gene: TRBV7-6
J gene: TRBJ2-5
CDR3 protein: CASSSSSGETQYF
CDR3 DNA: TGTGCCAGCAGCTCCTCTAGCGGCGAGACCCAGTACTTC

D gene: .
clone size: many
V gene: TRBV6-4
J gene: TRBJ2-2
CDR3 protein: CASSDSGTSNTGELFF
CDR3 DNA: TGTGCCAGCAGTGACTCGGGGACTTCGAACACCGGGGAGCTGTTTTTT

D gene: .
clone size: .
V gene: TRBV28
J gene: TRBJ1-4
CDR3 protein: CASGGNTNEKLFF
CDR3 DNA: TGTGCCAGCGGGGGAAATACTAATGAAAAACTGTTTTTT

D gene: .
clone size: .
V gene: TRBV30
J gene: TRBJ1-2
CDR3 protein: CAWSVGRGRIGYTF
CDR3 DNA: TGTGCCTGGAGTGTAGGCCGGGGTCGGATTGGCTACACCTTC

D gene: .
clone size: few
V gene: TRBV6-5
J gene: TRBJ1-1
CDR3 protein: CASTFRANTEAFF
CDR3 DNA: TGTGCCAGCACCTTCCGGGCTAACACTGAAGCTTTCTTT

D gene: .
clone size: .
V gene: TRBV29-1
J gene: TRBJ2-1
CDR3 protein: CSAGTSSYNEQFF
CDR3 DNA: TGCAGCGCCGGGACATCATCCTACAATGAGCAGTTCTTC

D gene: .
clone size: .
V gene: TRBV6-2/TRBV6-3
J gene: TRBJ1-6
CDR3 protein: CASSRQVHSPLHF
CDR3 DNA: TGTGCCAGCAGTCGACAGGTGCATTCACCCCTCCACTTT

D gene: .
clone size: once
V gene: TRBV4-1
J gene: TRBJ1-2
CDR3 protein: CASSPSEGERGYTF
CDR3 DNA: TGCGCCAGCAGCCCCTCCGAGGGGGAACGCGGCTACACCTTC

D gene: .
clone size: .
V gene: TRBV9
J gene: TRBJ2-2
CDR3 protein: CASSDTVGRLFF
CDR3 DNA: TGTGCCAGCAGCGACACAGTGGGGCGGCTGTTTTTT

D gene: .
clone size: .
V gene: TRBV7-9
J gene: TRBJ1-5
CDR3 protein: CASRPQGNQPQHF
CDR3 DNA: TGTGCCAGCAGGCCACAGGGCAATCAGCCCCAGCATTTT

D gene: .
clone size: .
V gene: TRBV6-2/TRBV6-3
J gene: TRBJ2-5
CDR3 protein: CASSYVVGETQYF
CDR3 DNA: TGTGCCAGCAGTTACGTCGTGGGAGAGACCCAGTACTTC

D gene: TRBD1
clone size: .
V gene: TRBV5-6
J gene: TRBJ2-7
CDR3 protein: CASSRNRGPDYEQYF
CDR3 DNA: TGTGCCAGCAGCCGAAACAGGGGGCCTGACTACGAGCAGTACTTC

D gene: .
clone size: .
V gene: TRBV20-1
J gene: TRBJ1-1
CDR3 protein: CSAHQNTEAFF
CDR3 DNA: TGCAGTGCTCACCAGAACACTGAAGCTTTCTTT

D gene: .
clone size: .
V gene: TRBV9
J gene: TRBJ1-3
CDR3 protein: CASSVVGVSGNTIYF
CDR3 DNA: TGTGCCAGCAGCGTAGTTGGGGTGTCTGGAAACACCATATATTTT

D gene: .
clone size: once
V gene: TRBV7-2
J gene: TRBJ2-5
CDR3 protein: CASSLMRSEETQYF
CDR3 DNA: TGTGCCAGCAGCTTAATGAGATCTGAAGAGACCCAGTACTTC

D gene: TRBD1
clone size: .
V gene: TRBV18
J gene: TRBJ2-7
CDR3 protein: CASSPNDRVSSYEQYF
CDR3 DNA: TGTGCCAGCTCACCAAACGACAGGGTGAGCTCCTACGAGCAGTACTTC

D gene: TRBD2
clone size: once
V gene: TRBV3-1/TRBV3-2
J gene: TRBJ2-1
CDR3 protein: CASSHTGTTSGEQFF
CDR3 DNA: TGTGCCAGCAGTCATACCGGGACTACTTCCGGGGAGCAGTTCTTC

D gene: .
clone size: once
V gene: TRBV5-1
J gene: TRBJ1-2
CDR3 protein: CASSPDSPGRGGYTF
CDR3 DNA: TGCGCCAGCAGCCCCGACAGTCCCGGACGCGGTGGCTACACCTTC

D gene: .
clone size: .
V gene: TRBV9
J gene: TRBJ1-4
CDR3 protein: CASSVAPDEKLFF
CDR3 DNA: TGTGCCAGCAGCGTAGCCCCGGACGAAAAACTGTTTTTT

D gene: TRBD2
clone size: .
V gene: TRBV3-1/TRBV3-2
J gene: TRBJ2-3
CDR3 protein: CASSPIAGQLDTQYF
CDR3 DNA: TGTGCCAGCTCCCCCATAGCGGGGCAGCTGGATACGCAGTATTTT

D gene: .
clone size: .
V gene: TRBV9
J gene: TRBJ2-4
CDR3 protein: CASSGGGDVTKNIQYF
CDR3 DNA: TGTGCCAGCAGCGGAGGAGGGGACGTGACCAAAAACATTCAGTACTTC

D gene: TRBD2
clone size: .
V gene: TRBV13
J gene: TRBJ2-3
CDR3 protein: CASSAGTSGTDTQYF
CDR3 DNA: TGTGCCAGCAGCGCCGGGACTAGCGGTACAGATACGCAGTATTTT

D gene: TRBD2
clone size: .
V gene: TRBV30
J gene: TRBJ2-1
CDR3 protein: CAWSVGLAGAHSYNEQFF
CDR3 DNA: TGTGCCTGGAGTGTCGGGCTAGCGGGGGCCCACTCCTACAATGAGCAGTTCTTC

D gene: .
clone size: .
V gene: TRBV2
J gene: TRBJ2-2
CDR3 protein: CASSAQGTGELFF
CDR3 DNA: TGTGCCAGCAGTGCACAGGGCACCGGGGAGCTGTTTTTT

D gene: TRBD1
clone size: .
V gene: TRBV7-9
J gene: TRBJ1-1
CDR3 protein: CASSPTGGEAFF
CDR3 DNA: TGTGCCAGCAGCCCCACAGGGGGGGAAGCTTTCTTT

D gene: TRBD2
clone size: .
V gene: TRBV9
J gene: TRBJ2-5
CDR3 protein: CASSVLAGGNVETQYF
CDR3 DNA: TGTGCCAGCAGCGTTTTAGCGGGAGGGAATGTGGAGACCCAGTACTTC

D gene: TRBD2
clone size: .
V gene: TRBV12-5
J gene: TRBJ2-4
CDR3 protein: CASGLAGENIQYF
CDR3 DNA: TGTGCTAGTGGTTTAGCGGGGGAAAACATTCAGTACTTC

D gene: .
clone size: .
V gene: TRBV9
J gene: TRBJ2-3
CDR3 protein: CASSAGGYSTDTQYF
CDR3 DNA: TGTGCCAGCAGCGCCGGAGGGTACAGCACAGATACGCAGTATTTT

D gene: .
clone size: .
V gene: TRBV7-2
J gene: TRBJ1-3
CDR3 protein: CASSSGGGKGNTIYF
CDR3 DNA: TGTGCCAGCAGCTCCGGGGGAGGGAAGGGAAACACCATATATTTT

D gene: .
clone size: few
V gene: TRBV4-2
J gene: TRBJ2-7
CDR3 protein: CASSQDLWRVSYEQYF
CDR3 DNA: TGTGCCAGCAGCCAAGATCTCTGGCGGGTCTCCTACGAGCAGTACTTC

D gene: .
clone size: .
V gene: TRBV15
J gene: TRBJ1-6
CDR3 protein: CATTPGRNNSPLHF
CDR3 DNA: TGTGCCACTACGCCGGGACGGAATAATTCACCCCTCCACTTT

D gene: TRBD1
clone size: once
V gene: TRBV11-3
J gene: TRBJ2-7
CDR3 protein: CASSTGQGTEQYF
CDR3 DNA: TGTGCCAGCAGCACCGGACAGGGGACCGAGCAGTACTTC